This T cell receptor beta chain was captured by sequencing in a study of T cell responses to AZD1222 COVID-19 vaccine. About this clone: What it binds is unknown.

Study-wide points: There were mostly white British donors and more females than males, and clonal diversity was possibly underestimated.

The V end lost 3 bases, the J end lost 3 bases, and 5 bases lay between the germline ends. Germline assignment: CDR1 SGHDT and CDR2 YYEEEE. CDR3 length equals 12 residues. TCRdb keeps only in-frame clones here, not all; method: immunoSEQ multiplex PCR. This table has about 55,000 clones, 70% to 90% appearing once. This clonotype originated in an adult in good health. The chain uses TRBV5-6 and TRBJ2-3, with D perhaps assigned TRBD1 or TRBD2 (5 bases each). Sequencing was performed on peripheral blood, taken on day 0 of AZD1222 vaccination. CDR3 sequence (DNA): TGTGCCAGCAGCTGGGGGACAGATACGCAGTATTTT. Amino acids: CASSWGTDTQYF.